Shown below are 18 T cell receptor beta chains from a single sample sequenced in a study of human T cells and chemical hapten exposure. MiXCR was run by TCRdb on the RACE reads, yielding one entry per CDR3 protein. The sample has under 65,000 distinct CDR3 sequences; around a tenth are singletons. Sample time point: patch test 1, 2 weeks after DPC sensitization. Noted treatment: therapeutic diphenylcyclopropenone sensitization with weekly scalp DPC. The sample here was whole blood, taken in connection with sensitization to the hapten diphenylcyclopropenone (DPC). Every receptor here comes from a woman between 50 and 59 years old with alopecia areata. Some clones in this sample may be carry-over from other donors' samples.

At least ten counts were recorded for this clonotype. This chain links TRBV3-1 with TRBJ2-1; 13 positions agree with TRBD2. The CDR3 is 17 amino acids. J lost 1 base, V lost 5 bases, and 5 bases had no gene match. Germline V gene data show CDR1 as LGHDT and CDR2 as YNNKEL (reference sequence). CDR3 bases: TGTGCCAGCAGCAGGAGGACTAGCGGGAGTTCCTACAATGAGCAGTTCTTC. It is translated as CASSRRTSGSSYNEQFF.

This chain links TRBV2 with TRBJ1-5; tentatively, D is TRBD1 (5 bases). The CDR3 contains 15 residues. Trimming took 4 bases from V and 2 from J, leaving 12 bases between them. CDR1 and CDR2 from the germline V gene are SNHLY and FYNNEI. CDR3 protein: CASSGIRAGNQPQHF. CDR3 coding DNA: TGTGCCAGCAGTGGTATCAGGGCAGGCAATCAGCCCCAGCATTTT. Looking up the rest from reference TRBV2 and TRBJ1-5 gives the full variable domain: EPEVTQTPSHQVTQMGQEVILRCVPISNHLYFYWYRQILGQKVEFLVSFYNNEISEKSEIFDDQFSVERPDGSNFTLKIRSTKLEDSAMYFCASSGIRAGNQPQHFGDGTRLSIL.

In its sample, this clonotype was seen many times. The chain has TRBV7-8 and TRBJ2-3; the match to TRBD2 covers 9 bases. Germline CDR1 SGHVS, CDR2 FQNEAQ. The CDR3 runs to 18 residues. Germline trimming cut 4 bases from V and 0 bases from J; bases unmatched to any gene: 11. CDR3 nucleotide sequence: TGTGCCAGCAGCTCCCCCTTCTTTAGCGGGAGAAGCACAGATACGCAGTATTTT. Protein sequence: CASSSPFFSGRSTDTQYF.

The chain recombines TRBV7-6 with TRBJ2-7; D unresolved. Per the germline V gene, CDR1 is SGHVS and CDR2 is FNYEAQ. V dropped 4 bases and J dropped 2 bases, with 12 bases sitting between them. This CDR3 comprises 14 residues. The CDR3, as DNA: TGTGCCAGCAGCTCCATGGGCCCCGCCTACGAGCAGTACTTC. Residues: CASSSMGPAYEQYF.

CDR3 nucleotides: TGCAGTGCTAGTGAAGCGGGTGCCTACAATGAGCAGTTCTTC. This sequence encodes CSASEAGAYNEQFF. The chain carries TRBV20-1 and TRBJ2-1; possible D gene TRBD2, 6 bases. The germline CDR1 and CDR2 sequences are DFQATT and SNEGSKA (reference sequence). There are 14 residues in the CDR3. Trimming shortened V by 3 bases and J by 2 bases, and 11 bases separated the two germline ends.

The chain uses TRBV29-1 and TRBJ1-1, with no clear D. The V and J ends lost 1 base and 5 bases respectively, with 8 bases between them. Germline CDR1 and CDR2: SQVTM and ANQGSEA. The CDR3 length is 12 residues. CDR3 region: CSVEGGGTEAFF. CDR3 coding DNA: TGCAGCGTTGAAGGGGGAGGAACTGAAGCTTTCTTT. Together with reference TRBV29-1 and TRBJ1-1, the CDR3 gives the full variable domain: SAVISQKPSRDICQRGTSLTIQCQVDSQVTMMFWYRQQPGQSLTLIATANQGSEATYESGFVIDKFPISRPNLTFSTLTVSNMSPEDSSIYLCSVEGGGTEAFFGQGTRLTVV.

Notes on this clonotype: A much larger clone is a single base away; this may be a read error. The rearrangement uses TRBV4-1 and TRBJ2-7; D not certain. CDR1 MGHRA and CDR2 YSYEKL come from the germline V gene. CDR3 length equals 14 residues. Trimming cost V 4 bases and J 1 base, with 11 bases left between them. In nucleotides, the CDR3 is TGCGCCAGCAGCCTCCCTGGCGGTTCCTACGAGCAGTACTTC. Amino acids: CASSLPGGSYEQYF.

This clonotype was picked up many times. The chain employs TRBV5-5 and TRBJ1-4; no definite D call. Germline values: CDR1 SGHKS, CDR2 YYEKEE (reference sequence). V gave up 1 base and J gave up 8 bases, with 15 bases separating them. This CDR3 spans 15 amino acids. Here the CDR3 DNA reads TGTGCCAGCAGCTTGCTCGGTGAACGAAACGAAAAACTGTTTTTT. The encoded protein is CASSLLGERNEKLFF.

This clonotype was picked up many times. The chain employs TRBV5-4 and TRBJ2-5; 9 positions match TRBD2. CDR3 length equals 15 residues. The germline V gene encodes CDR1 SGHNT and CDR2 YYREEE (reference sequence). The V and J ends lost 4 bases and 1 base, in that order; junction bases with no gene match: 5. CDR3 bases: TGTGCCAGCAGCGAGACTAGCGGAGGCCAAGAGACCCAGTACTTC. Encoded protein: CASSETSGGQETQYF.

This clonotype has only a few counts. This chain joins TRBV20-1 and TRBJ2-7, with TRBD2 as a possible D gene (5 bases). The V gene's germline CDR1 is DFQATT and CDR2 SNEGSKA (reference sequence). Between the trimmed V and J ends, which lost 4 bases and 6 bases, there was a span of 16 bases. This CDR3 is built from 13 residues. CDR3 residues: CSAMYRGEGEQYF. The CDR3 bases are TGCAGTGCTATGTACCGCGGAGAGGGCGAGCAGTACTTC.

This clonotype was observed at least ten times. The gene calls are TRBV11-3 and TRBJ2-1; D is unclear. Germline CDR1 is SGHNT and CDR2 is YENEEA. V shed 1 base and J shed 6 bases, with 4 bases lying between them. This CDR3 has 12 residues. CDR3 protein: CASSLGSNEQFF. The CDR3 DNA sequence: TGTGCCAGCAGCTTAGGCAGCAATGAGCAGTTCTTC.

This clonotype came up many times. As DNA, the CDR3 is TGTGCCACAGCAAAAGGGACAGCCTACGAGCAGTACTTC. Protein sequence: CATAKGTAYEQYF. The chain is built from TRBV15 and TRBJ2-7; TRBD1 agrees at 7 bases. Germline CDR1 is LNHNV and CDR2 is YYDKDF (reference sequence). CDR3 size: 13 residues. Trimming at V came to 9 bases and at J to 2 bases, leaving 7 bases not matched to a gene.

Relative to its sample, this clonotype is medium-sized. The chain uses TRBV5-4 and TRBJ1-2; TRBD1 is a possible D gene (5 bases). Germline CDR1 SGHNT, CDR2 YYREEE (reference sequence). This CDR3 comprises 15 residues. V was clipped by 2 bases and J by 2 bases, with 13 bases between them. The CDR3 nucleotides read TGTGCCAGCAGCTTCAAGATGACAGAAAACTATGGCTACACCTTC. It codes for CASSFKMTENYGYTF.

There are many counts of this clonotype. This chain uses TRBV6-5 with TRBJ2-3; TRBD1 matches 7 bases. Germline V gene sequence: CDR1 MNHEY, CDR2 SVGAGI. The J segment lost 8 bases and the V segment lost 4 bases, leaving 6 bases of the junction unmatched. This CDR3 is built from 13 residues. This chain's CDR3 is CASSSDRTRTQYF. CDR3 DNA sequence: TGTGCCAGCAGTTCGGACAGGACCCGTACGCAGTATTTT.

The chain employs TRBV28 and TRBJ2-3; no reliable D call. CDR1 is MDHEN and CDR2 is SYDVKM in the germline V gene. Trimming shortened V by 6 bases and J by 4 bases, and 11 bases separated the two germline ends. CDR3 length: 13 residues. CDR3 coding DNA: TGTGCCAGCAGCTCCCCGCCAGCAGATACGCAGTATTTT. The encoded protein is CASSSPPADTQYF.

This clonotype is classed as medium-sized. The chain is built from TRBV7-2 and TRBJ1-1; D unresolved. The CDR3 totals 17 residues. The germline CDR1 and CDR2 sequences are SGHTA and FQGNSA. Trimming cost V 5 bases and J 5 bases, with 24 bases left between them. The CDR3 loop is CASSRRWAGGRSTEAFF. The CDR3 nucleotides read TGTGCCAGCAGCCGGAGGTGGGCAGGAGGAAGGAGTACTGAAGCTTTCTTT.

This clonotype has at least ten counts. The chain has TRBV18 and TRBJ2-7; 10 positions match TRBD1. The CDR3 covers 17 residues. V lost 3 bases, J lost 6 bases, and 14 bases stayed unmatched. Germline assignment: CDR1 KGHSH and CDR2 LQKENI. The CDR3, as DNA: TGTGCCAGCTCACCTCTGACAGGGGGCCGCCCCCAGATCGAGCAGTACTTC. This codes for CASSPLTGGRPQIEQYF.

The J gene is TRBJ1-4, the V gene TRBV27; 10 bases line up with TRBD1. Trimming at V came to 4 bases and at J to 10 bases, leaving 6 bases not matched to a gene. Germline lookup yields CDR1 MNHEY and CDR2 SMNVEV (reference sequence). This CDR3 is 14 amino acids long. In DNA, the CDR3 is TGTGCCAGCAGTTCCAGGACAGGGGGTGGAAAACTGTTTTTT. Protein: CASSSRTGGGKLFF. The variable domain in full, completed from reference TRBV27 and TRBJ1-4, reads EAQVTQNPRYLITVTGKKLTVTCSQNMNHEYMSWYRQDPGLGLRQIYYSMNVEVTDKGDVPEGYKVSRKEKRNFPLILESPSPNQTSLYFCASSSRTGGGKLFFGSGTQLSVL.